This T cell receptor beta chain originates from a study of siplizumab effects on memory and regulatory T cells. TCRdb's copy holds only in-frame clones and misses some; the assay was immunoSEQ multiplex PCR. The profile covers 87,000 or so clones, with 90% to 95% appearing a single time and roughly 0.3% taken by the ten largest. Germline CDR1 is LNHDA and CDR2 is SQIVND (reference sequence). Unmatched junction bases numbered 12, after V lost 5 bases and J lost 1 base. The CDR3 has 17 residues. The chain joins TRBV19 to TRBJ2-7, with TRBD2 matching over 9 bases. The receptor's source is a human donor in good health. Sequenced: non-Treg CD4+ T cells sorted from blood. The CDR3: CASSHPRSGGLSYEQYF. The CDR3 DNA reads TGTGCCAGTAGTCACCCCAGGAGCGGGGGGCTTTCCTACGAGCAGTACTTC.